Below are 25 T cell receptor beta chains sequenced from a single sample in a study of cytomegalovirus exposure and HLA in healthy donors. PCR used 60 Vbeta primers and 13 Jbeta primers. Here immunoSEQ multiplex PCR was the method, and the copy in TCRdb shows in-frame clones only, minus some. The sample consists of some 130,000 clones, around four fifths of them appearing once. Sequencing input: PBMCs. The source is a male donor in good health and CMV-seronegative.

A few counts support this clone. J is TRBJ1-5 and V is TRBV30, with no clear D. CDR3 length equals 15 residues. The V end lost 0 bases, the J end lost 6 bases, and 15 bases lay between the germline ends. From germline, CDR1 is GTSNPN and CDR2 SVGIG (reference sequence). CDR3: CAWSVLGAIGQPQHF. The CDR3 DNA is TGTGCCTGGAGTGTACTCGGAGCGATCGGTCAGCCCCAGCATTTT. Full variable domain (missing parts from reference TRBV30 and TRBJ1-5): SQTIHQWPATLVQPVGSPLSLECTVEGTSNPNLYWYRQAAGRGLQLLFYSVGIGQISSEVPQNLSASRPQDRQFILSSKKLLLSDSGFYLCAWSVLGAIGQPQHFGDGTRLSIL.

V gene TRBV4-3 combines with J gene TRBJ2-1, with D unclear. The CDR3 spans 16 residues. V shed 1 base and J shed 4 bases, with 14 bases lying between them. Germline V gives CDR1 LGHNA, CDR2 YSLEER. CDR3 in amino acids: CASSQGRVSGYNEQFF. CDR3 DNA: TGCGCCAGCAGCCAAGGCCGGGTGAGTGGTTACAATGAGCAGTTCTTC.

This clone was observed a few times. This sequence joins TRBV4-3 and TRBJ2-5; TRBD1 matches at 9 bases. The germline V gene encodes CDR1 LGHNA and CDR2 YSLEER. After removal of 1 base from V and 5 bases from J, the junction contained 8 bases not matched to a gene. CDR3 length equals 16 residues. CDR3 amino acids: CASSQVGDRAGETQYF. The CDR3 DNA reads TGCGCCAGCAGCCAAGTGGGGGACAGGGCAGGGGAGACCCAGTACTTC.

V is TRBV18 and J is TRBJ2-5; D not resolved. With the DNA end fitting TRBJ2-7 better, the J assignment may be wrong. Germline V gene lookup returns CDR1 KGHSH and CDR2 LQKENI. The CDR3 is made up of 15 amino acids. CDR3 in amino acids: CASSPGPSLQYEQYF. DNA of the CDR3: TGTGCCAGCTCACCAGGGCCTTCCCTCCAGTACGAGCAGTACTTC.

This chain uses TRBV28 with TRBJ1-2; D not certain. This CDR3 is 13 amino acids long. Trimming removed 7 bases at V and 2 bases at J, with 11 bases between. CDR1 is MDHEN, CDR2 SYDVKM, per germline. As DNA, the CDR3 is TGTGCCAGCACCCTAACTCAAAACTATGGCTACACCTTC. Residues: CASTLTQNYGYTF.

The chain employs TRBV2 and TRBJ2-4, with D possibly matching TRBD2 (6 bases). The CDR3 length is 17 residues. Germline V gene sequence: CDR1 SNHLY, CDR2 FYNNEI. Trimming shortened V by 0 bases and J by 6 bases, and 18 bases separated the two germline ends. CDR3 sequence: CASSEALLSQGGNIQYF. The CDR3 DNA follows: TGTGCCAGCAGTGAAGCGCTTCTATCGCAGGGAGGAAACATTCAGTACTTC.

The chain has TRBV7-3 and TRBJ2-2; 8 positions match TRBD1. Germline CDR1 and CDR2: SGHTA and FQGTGA. The CDR3 covers 16 residues. Unmatched junction bases numbered 5, after V lost 3 bases and J lost 2 bases. The CDR3 DNA reads as TGTGCCAGCAGCTTCCAGGGGGCGGTTAACACCGGGGAGCTGTTTTTT. Its translation is CASSFQGAVNTGELFF.

V is TRBV28 and J is TRBJ1-2, with a tentative D call TRBD1 (5 bases). This CDR3 has 14 residues. The V gene's germline CDR1 is MDHEN and CDR2 SYDVKM. V lost 4 bases, J lost 4 bases, and 13 bases lay in between. The CDR3 is CASSSPGAIYGYTF. CDR3 nucleotides: TGTGCCAGCAGTTCTCCTGGGGCCATCTATGGCTACACCTTC.

The chain carries TRBV30 and TRBJ2-1; 12 positions match TRBD2. The V gene's germline CDR1 is GTSNPN and CDR2 SVGIG (reference sequence). The CDR3 consists of 16 residues. V dropped 2 bases and J dropped 3; count of bases not matched to a gene: 5. CDR3 residues: CAWSPLAGGGYNEQFF. As DNA, the CDR3 is TGTGCCTGGAGTCCCCTAGCGGGAGGGGGCTACAATGAGCAGTTCTTC.

Here the CDR3 DNA reads TGTGCCTGGAGTCTACCGGGGGGGCGCAGCTACGAGCAGTACTTC. Protein sequence: CAWSLPGGRSYEQYF. The V gene is TRBV30, the J gene TRBJ2-7; 8 bases match TRBD2. The CDR3 is 15 amino acids. Per the germline V gene, CDR1 is GTSNPN and CDR2 is SVGIG (reference sequence). The V gene end was trimmed by 2 bases and the J gene end by 3 bases; junction bases not matched to a gene: 9.

The chain employs TRBV4-2 and TRBJ2-7; D gene unclear. Trimming stripped 0 bases from V and 7 bases from J, with 13 bases between. Germline V gene sequence: CDR1 LGHNA, CDR2 YNFKEQ. This CDR3 comprises 14 residues. The CDR3 loop reads CASSQDQDSSEQYF. The CDR3 DNA reads TGTGCCAGCAGCCAAGATCAAGACTCCTCGGAGCAGTACTTC.

This clone was detected only once. V is TRBV7-3 and J is TRBJ2-1; TRBD2 matches at 9 bases. The ends lost 5 bases at V and 8 bases at J; junction bases unmatched: 10. The CDR3 is 15 residues long. The germline V gene has CDR1 SGHTA and CDR2 FQGTGA. CDR3 DNA: TGTGCCAGCAGCCCGGGGACTAGCAGTATCGATGAGCAGTTCTTC. It codes for CASSPGTSSIDEQFF.

The chain carries TRBV9 and TRBJ1-3; tentatively, D is TRBD1 (6 bases). This CDR3 is built from 17 residues. The germline CDR1 and CDR2 sequences are SGDLS and YYNGEE. The V gene lost 0 bases and the J gene lost 2 bases, with 15 bases spanning the gap. The CDR3 nucleotides are TGTGCCAGCAGCGTAGGAATAACAGGGTCCCCTGGAAACACCATATATTTT. This gives the protein CASSVGITGSPGNTIYF.

V gene TRBV7-2 combines with J gene TRBJ2-3; TRBD2 might be the D (5 bases). V was shortened by 6 bases and J by 0 bases, with 10 bases between the two germline ends. This CDR3 comprises 14 residues. CDR1 and CDR2 (germline): SGHTA, FQGNSA. The CDR3 region is CASRVGGSTDTQYF. The CDR3 DNA is TGTGCCAGCAGAGTCGGCGGGAGCACAGATACGCAGTATTTT.

The gene calls are TRBV9 and TRBJ2-3; a weak D match, TRBD2 (5 bases). CDR3 size: 12 residues. Per the germline V gene, CDR1 is SGDLS and CDR2 is YYNGEE. Trimming removed 4 bases at V and 6 bases at J, with 9 bases between. CDR3 loop: CASSPWEDTQYF. For the CDR3, the DNA is TGTGCCAGCAGCCCATGGGAGGATACGCAGTATTTT. Complete variable domain (other parts from reference TRBV9 and TRBJ2-3): DSGVTQTPKHLITATGQRVTLRCSPRSGDLSVYWYQQSLDQGLQFLIQYYNGEERAKGNILERFSAQQFPDLHSELNLSSLELGDSALYFCASSPWEDTQYFGPGTRLTVL.

The chain couples TRBV6-5 to TRBJ2-7; tentative D call: TRBD1 (6 bases). Per the germline V gene, CDR1 is MNHEY and CDR2 is SVGAGI. The length of the CDR3 is 12 residues. With 4 bases removed from V and 4 bases from J, the gap between germline ends came to 8 bases. CDR3 region: CASSFGQYEQYF. In nucleotides, the CDR3 is TGTGCCAGCAGTTTCGGACAGTACGAGCAGTACTTC.

The V gene is TRBV7-9, the J gene TRBJ2-2, with TRBD2 as a possible D gene (5 bases). Between the trimmed V and J ends, which lost 2 bases and 2 bases, there was a span of 9 bases. Germline values: CDR1 SEHNR, CDR2 FQNEAQ (reference sequence). There are 15 residues in the CDR3. The CDR3 sequence is CASSLNSVNTGELFF. In DNA form, the CDR3 reads TGTGCCAGCAGCTTAAATAGCGTTAACACCGGGGAGCTGTTTTTT.

The table lists this clone with a count of one. In nucleotides, the CDR3 is TGTGCCAGCGGGACAGGCGGCACCGGGGAGCTGTTTTTT. Protein sequence: CASGTGGTGELFF. This rearrangement joins TRBV9 to TRBJ2-2, with 8 bases fitting TRBD1. Germline CDR1 and CDR2: SGDLS and YYNGEE. The CDR3 extends over 13 amino acids. Germline trimming cut 7 bases from V and 4 bases from J; bases unmatched to any gene: 3. Full variable domain (missing parts from reference TRBV9 and TRBJ2-2): DSGVTQTPKHLITATGQRVTLRCSPRSGDLSVYWYQQSLDQGLQFLIQYYNGEERAKGNILERFSAQQFPDLHSELNLSSLELGDSALYFCASGTGGTGELFFGEGSRLTVL.

This clone is a singleton in its sample. The chain uses TRBV4-1 and TRBJ2-3; 9 nucleotides align to TRBD2. The V gene end was trimmed by 1 base and the J gene end by 6 bases; junction bases not matched to a gene: 11. This CDR3 spans 17 amino acids. Per germline, CDR1 MGHRA and CDR2 YSYEKL. CDR3 sequence: CASSQGVAGVRTDTQYF. The CDR3, as DNA: TGCGCCAGCAGCCAAGGGGTAGCGGGAGTGCGGACCGATACGCAGTATTTT.

The V call is TRBV6-6, the J call TRBJ2-3; 10 nucleotides agree with TRBD2. Germline V gene sequence: CDR1 MNHNY, CDR2 SVGAGI (reference sequence). The CDR3 spans 16 residues. V gave up 5 bases and J gave up 1 base; unmatched junction bases: 6. The CDR3 sequence is CASSLAGTSGTDTQYF. CDR3 coding DNA: TGTGCCAGCAGTCTCGCGGGGACTAGCGGCACAGATACGCAGTATTTT.

This chain uses TRBV28 with TRBJ1-1; weak D call: TRBD1 (6 bases). Germline V CDR1 and CDR2: MDHEN, SYDVKM. This CDR3 has 11 amino acids. Trimming shortened V by 8 bases and J by 11 bases, and 15 bases separated the two germline ends. CDR3 bases: TGTGCCAGCCAATACAGGGTGGAGGCTTTCTTT. This translates into CASQYRVEAFF.

The chain has TRBV19 and TRBJ2-7; D might be TRBD2 (5 bases). V was pared by 5 bases and J by 1 base, with 12 bases between. Germline V CDR1 and CDR2: LNHDA, SQIVND (reference sequence). The length of the CDR3 is 14 residues. CDR3 bases: TGTGCCAGTAGTGTCGGGAAAGGTTCCTACGAGCAGTACTTC. Protein product: CASSVGKGSYEQYF.

This clone was seen once. The chain has TRBV27 and TRBJ2-1; 9 positions match TRBD1. This CDR3 spans 18 amino acids. The J segment lost 0 bases and the V segment lost 2 bases, leaving 8 bases of the junction unmatched. CDR1 MNHEY and CDR2 SMNVEV come from the germline V gene (reference sequence). CDR3 protein: CASSLGTGTRISYNEQFF. CDR3 DNA sequence: TGTGCCAGCAGTTTAGGGACAGGGACTCGGATCTCCTACAATGAGCAGTTCTTC.

J is TRBJ1-3 and V is TRBV6-1; D possibly corresponds to TRBD1 (6 bases). V was pared by 6 bases and J by 0 bases, with 12 bases between. The CDR3 is 15 amino acids. CDR1 is MNHNS and CDR2 is SASEGT in the germline V gene. As DNA, the CDR3 is TGTGCCAGCAGGCGGGGGGGCAACTCTGGAAACACCATATATTTT. Its protein is CASRRGGNSGNTIYF.

The chain is built from TRBV12-5 and TRBJ1-2; the match to TRBD1 covers 7 bases. Germline V gene sequence: CDR1 LGHNT, CDR2 FRNRAP. Unmatched junction bases numbered 4, after V lost 7 bases and J lost 2 bases. This CDR3 is 13 amino acids long. CDR3 DNA sequence: TGTGCTAGTGCCCCGGACAGGAACTATGGCTACACCTTC. It encodes CASAPDRNYGYTF. The entire variable domain, with the rest obtained from reference TRBV12-5 and TRBJ1-2, is as follows: DARVTQTPRHKVTEMGQEVTMRCQPILGHNTVFWYRQTMMQGLELLAYFRNRAPLDDSGMPKDRFSAEMPDATLATLKIQPSEPRDSAVYFCASAPDRNYGYTFGSGTRLTVV.